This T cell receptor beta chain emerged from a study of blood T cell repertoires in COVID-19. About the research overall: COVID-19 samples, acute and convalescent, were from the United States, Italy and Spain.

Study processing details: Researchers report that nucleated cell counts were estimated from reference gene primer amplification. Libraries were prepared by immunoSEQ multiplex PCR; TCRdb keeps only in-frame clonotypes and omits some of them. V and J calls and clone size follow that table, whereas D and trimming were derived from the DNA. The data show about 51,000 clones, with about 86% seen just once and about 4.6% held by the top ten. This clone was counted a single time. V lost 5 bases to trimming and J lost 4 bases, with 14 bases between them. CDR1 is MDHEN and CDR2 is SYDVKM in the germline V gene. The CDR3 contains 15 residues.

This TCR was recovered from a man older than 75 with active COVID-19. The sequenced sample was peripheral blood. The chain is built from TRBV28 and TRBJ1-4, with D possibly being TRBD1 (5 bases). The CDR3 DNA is TGTGCCAGCAGTCTCCAGGGTCTTAGTAATGAAAAACTGTTTTTT. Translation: CASSLQGLSNEKLFF. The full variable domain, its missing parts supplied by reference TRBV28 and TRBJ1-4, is DVKVTQSSRYLVKRTGEKVFLECVQDMDHENMFWYRQDPGLGLRLIYFSYDVKMKEKGDIPEGYSVSREKKERFSLILESASTNQTSMYLCASSLQGLSNEKLFFGSGTQLSVL.